Presented here are 18 T cell receptor beta chains from one specimen sequenced in a study of cytomegalovirus exposure and HLA in healthy donors (TCRdb year 2017). Library preparation used the immunoSEQ multiplex PCR assay. For the multiplex PCR, a mixture combining 60 forward primers for TCR Vbeta segments and 13 reverse primers for TCR Jbeta segments was used. TCRdb retrieved this table from immuneACCESS and kept in-frame rearrangements only. Not all clones are present; in checked studies, unresolved V genes account for under half, and no reason is known for the remainder. The record for this sample contains tens of thousands of clones. The leading ten clones occupy about 2.3% of the sample. Sequenced material: PBMCs. Receptors were obtained from a female donor in good health and CMV-seronegative.

This CDR3 reads CASSDPAGTQSYEQYF. The DNA of the CDR3 is TGTGCCAGTAGCGACCCGGCCGGGACTCAATCCTACGAGCAGTACTTC. V is TRBV19 and J is TRBJ2-7, with TRBD2 as a possible D gene (6 bases). V was trimmed by 6 bases and J by 1 base, leaving 19 bases between them. The V gene's germline CDR1 is LNHDA and CDR2 SQIVND (reference sequence). This CDR3 spans 16 amino acids.

V is TRBV4-3 and J is TRBJ1-1; D uncertain. This CDR3 has 12 amino acids. Germline CDR1 reads LGHNA; CDR2 reads YSLEER. Trimming left V 2 bases short and J 4 bases short, with 5 bases between. The CDR3 is CASSQSSTEAFF. The CDR3 coding sequence is TGCGCCAGCAGCCAAAGTAGCACTGAAGCTTTCTTT.

The J gene is TRBJ2-7, the V gene TRBV19; D is unresolved. CDR1 LNHDA and CDR2 SQIVND come from the germline V gene (reference sequence). V was pared by 3 bases and J by 3 bases, with 15 bases between. The CDR3 is made up of 15 amino acids. The CDR3 DNA reads as TGTGCCAGTAGTATCCATTTAAGCCTAAACTACGAGCAGTACTTC. It is translated as CASSIHLSLNYEQYF.

V is TRBV5-1 and J is TRBJ2-3, with D possibly being TRBD2 (6 bases). This CDR3 is built from 15 residues. Trimming left V 1 base short and J 0 bases short, with 9 bases between. CDR1 and CDR2 from the germline V gene are SGHRS and YFSETQ. Here the CDR3 DNA reads TGCGCCAGCAGCTTGACGGCGGGGAGCACAGATACGCAGTATTTT. This gives the protein CASSLTAGSTDTQYF.

The genes are TRBV7-9 and TRBJ2-1; tentative D call: TRBD2 (5 bases). The CDR3 has 13 amino acids. Deletions cut 2 bases from V and 6 bases from J, with 8 bases between. Per the germline V gene, CDR1 is SEHNR and CDR2 is FQNEAQ (reference sequence). CDR3 bases: TGTGCCAGCAGCTTATCGGGGATCAATGAGCAGTTCTTC. This gives the protein CASSLSGINEQFF.

This sequence joins TRBV7-2 and TRBJ2-7; D is possibly TRBD1 (5 bases). The CDR3 runs 14 residues. Trimming took 1 base from V and 2 from J, leaving 9 bases between them. From germline, CDR1 is SGHTA and CDR2 FQGNSA. The CDR3 is CASSLGTGPYEQYF. Written as DNA, the CDR3 is TGTGCCAGCAGCTTAGGTACAGGACCCTACGAGCAGTACTTC.

The V and J genes are TRBV21-1 and TRBJ2-7; TRBD2, the table's D call, lacks a check against the DNA. TRBV21-1 is assigned pseudogene status. The CDR3 length is 17 residues. The CDR3 DNA reads TGTGCCAGCAGCAAAGAAAGGGTAGCGGGGGAGCCAGGCGAGCAGTACTTC. Protein sequence: CASSKERVAGEPGEQYF.

This chain links TRBV4-2 with TRBJ2-2; perhaps TRBD1 as D (5 bases). Trimming took off 0 bases at V and 4 bases at J, with 12 bases between the two ends. Germline V gene data show CDR1 as LGHNA and CDR2 as YNFKEQ. The CDR3 loop spans 16 amino acids. The CDR3 DNA reads TGTGCCAGCAGCCAAGATAGAGCAGGGCTCACCGGGGAGCTGTTTTTT. Translated, it gives CASSQDRAGLTGELFF.

This chain uses TRBV19 with TRBJ2-2; D may be TRBD2 (5 bases). Germline values: CDR1 LNHDA, CDR2 SQIVND (reference sequence). Trimming left V 6 bases short and J 3 bases short, with 14 bases between. This CDR3 spans 15 amino acids. CDR3 nucleotides: TGTGCCAGTAGCGGCGGGCAGATGTACACCGGGGAGCTGTTTTTT. This gives the protein CASSGGQMYTGELFF.

This rearrangement joins TRBV6-5 to TRBJ1-2; the match to TRBD1 covers 7 bases. Trimming took 1 base from V and 4 from J; bases not matched to a gene: 6. The CDR3 spans 15 residues. Germline loops: CDR1 MNHEY, CDR2 SVGAGI. CDR3 sequence reads: CASSYLGGSSYGYTF. The CDR3 DNA is TGTGCCAGCAGTTACTTAGGGGGCAGTAGCTATGGCTACACCTTC.

V usage is TRBV7-2 and J usage is TRBJ1-2, with 10 bases that match TRBD1. This CDR3 is built from 15 residues. CDR1 is SGHTA, CDR2 FQGNSA, per germline. J gave up 4 bases and V 4 bases, and 6 bases lay outside the gene matches. CDR3 region: CASSSRDRGSYGYTF. CDR3 nucleotide sequence: TGTGCCAGCAGCTCCCGGGACAGGGGTAGCTATGGCTACACCTTC. Variable domain in full (rest from reference TRBV7-2 and TRBJ1-2): GAGVSQSPSNKVTEKGKDVELRCDPISGHTALYWYRQSLGQGLEFLIYFQGNSAPDKSGLPSDRFSAERTGGSVSTLTIQRTQQEDSAVYLCASSSRDRGSYGYTFGSGTRLTVV.

The chain uses TRBV5-1 and TRBJ2-1; no reliable D call. V dropped 0 bases and J dropped 4 bases, with 8 bases sitting between them. The CDR3 has 14 amino acids. Looked up from germline, CDR1 is SGHRS and CDR2 is YFSETQ. The CDR3 spells CASSLVLRYNEQFF. CDR3 in DNA: TGCGCCAGCAGCTTGGTTCTGCGGTACAATGAGCAGTTCTTC.

The V gene is TRBV19, the J gene TRBJ2-1; TRBD2 matches at 8 bases. Germline V gives CDR1 LNHDA, CDR2 SQIVND (reference sequence). CDR3 length: 15 amino acids. Trimming removed 5 bases from V and 4 bases from J; junction bases left unmatched: 7. This chain's CDR3 is CASSLRLATYNEQFF. The CDR3 DNA reads as TGTGCCAGTAGTCTCCGACTAGCGACATACAATGAGCAGTTCTTC.

V usage is TRBV6-5 and J usage is TRBJ1-3, with D tentatively TRBD1 (6 bases). V dropped 5 bases and J dropped 0 bases, with 11 bases sitting between them. Germline CDR1 reads MNHEY; CDR2 reads SVGAGI. The CDR3 length is 15 residues. Here the CDR3 reads CASSKQGHSGNTIYF. The DNA for the CDR3 is TGTGCCAGCAGTAAACAGGGCCACTCTGGAAACACCATATATTTT.

V and J are TRBV6-5 and TRBJ1-2, with D possibly TRBD1 on 5 matching bases. V lost 10 bases and J lost 1, with 16 bases in between. Germline CDR1 MNHEY, CDR2 SVGAGI. The CDR3 spans 14 residues. The CDR3 is CATGPGQGNYGYTF. The CDR3 DNA sequence: TGTGCCACCGGACCCGGGCAGGGTAACTATGGCTACACCTTC.

J is TRBJ1-2 and V is TRBV9; the D is unclear. The V gene lost 0 bases and the J gene lost 8 bases, with 8 bases spanning the gap. The CDR3 has 12 amino acids. Germline-derived CDR1 and CDR2 are SGDLS and YYNGEE. DNA for the CDR3: TGTGCCAGCAGCGTAGAGCGCTGGGGCTACACCTTC. As protein: CASSVERWGYTF.

The chain joins TRBV2 to TRBJ1-3; possibly TRBD1 for D (6 bases). Germline loops: CDR1 SNHLY, CDR2 FYNNEI. The germline V and J ends were trimmed by 6 bases and 2 bases, with 11 bases remaining between them. The CDR3 contains 14 residues. CDR3: CASRPQGPGNTIYF. CDR3 coding DNA: TGTGCCAGCAGGCCACAGGGACCTGGAAACACCATATATTTT.

This chain joins TRBV5-1 and TRBJ2-3; TRBD2 agrees at 12 bases. With V trimmed by 4 bases and J by 5 bases, 5 bases remained unmatched. Looked up from germline, CDR1 is SGHRS and CDR2 is YFSETQ. The CDR3 contains 15 residues. The CDR3 nucleotides read TGCGCCAGCAGCGTACTAGCGGGGGGCCAAGATACGCAGTATTTT. Its translation: CASSVLAGGQDTQYF. Full variable domain (outside the CDR3, taken from reference TRBV5-1 and TRBJ2-3): KAGVTQTPRYLIKTRGQQVTLSCSPISGHRSVSWYQQTPGQGLQFLFEYFSETQRNKGNFPGRFSGRQFSNSRSEMNVSTLELGDSALYLCASSVLAGGQDTQYFGPGTRLTVL.